What follows describes a single T cell receptor beta chain. The antigen is not known. MiXCR, applied by TCRdb to the 5' RACE reads, yields one record per CDR3 protein. The data hold hundreds of thousands of distinct CDR3 sequences, with around 20% observed a single time. This specimen comes from a study of identical twins. Study results and caveats: The conclusions drew on cross-sectional statistical analysis instead of tracking the same donors.

These data are also associated with another study on yellow fever vaccine responses in identical twins.

Sequenced material: CD4+ T cells sorted from blood. This TCR was recovered from a woman younger than 35 in good health.

CDR3 region: CASSYGGALTGELFF. CDR3 coding DNA: TGTGCCAGCAGCTATGGGGGGGCCCTCACCGGGGAGCTGTTTTTT. The V call is TRBV9, the J call TRBJ2-2; weak D call: TRBD2 (7 bases). Germline-derived CDR1 and CDR2 are SGDLS and YYNGEE. V was pared by 4 bases and J by 4 bases, with 14 bases between. This CDR3 spans 15 amino acids.